This TCR beta chain is drawn from a study of OX40 agonist ivuxolimab in advanced cancers. As for the study in general: Enrolled patients in dose escalation had cancers that were hepatocellular carcinoma, melanoma, renal cell or head and neck cancer.

Assay used: immunoSEQ multiplex PCR; TCRdb lists only in-frame clones, some missing. This sample has over 65,000 clones, with about 82% found just once. Broader study findings: On average, CD8+ T cells showed a greater number of expanded clones than CD4+. Determination of antigen specificity was not performed for the expanded peripheral T cells.

On this clone itself: Its specificity is not known.

Sequenced material: CD4+ or CD8+ T cells sorted from blood, taken in a trial of the OX40 agonist ivuxolimab. The TCR originated in an adult with an advanced solid tumor such as melanoma, head and neck, liver or kidney cancer.

The CDR3 DNA is TGTGCCAGCAGCCAGATAGGGACTAGCGCGAGCACAGATACGCAGTATTTT. Residues: CASSQIGTSASTDTQYF. The rearrangement links TRBV5-5 to TRBJ2-3, with 10 bases aligning to TRBD2. The CDR3 loop spans 17 amino acids. The germline CDR1 and CDR2 sequences are SGHKS and YYEKEE (reference sequence). Trimming removed 4 bases from V and 0 bases from J; junction bases left unmatched: 8.